The rows below give T cell receptor beta chains drawn from one sample of a study of T cells in Graves' hyperthyroidism and ophthalmopathy. Each CDR3 protein is one row after TCRdb ran MiXCR on the multiplex PCR reads. The table lists approximately 410,000 distinct CDR3 sequences, roughly 13% of them singletons. The sequencing sample was made of blood. The receptors were sampled from a woman between 18 and 30 years old with Graves' hyperthyroidism. CDR3s include the opening cysteine and the closing phenylalanine or tryptophan. Each record gives: J gene, V gene, D gene, clone size, CDR3 protein, CDR3 DNA. The D gene is left open where the match is weak. A row's size may be missing; if present it is once, few, many or a size class.

j_gene: TRBJ2-7; v_gene: TRBV10-3; d_gene: TRBD1; abundance: few; CDR3aa: CAISGTGPSSYEQYF; CDR3nt: TGTGCCATCAGCGGGACAGGCCCGAGCTCCTACGAGCAGTACTTC
j_gene: TRBJ2-1; v_gene: TRBV7-3; d_gene: TRBD2; abundance: many; CDR3aa: CASSLSGLAGNEQFF; CDR3nt: TGTGCCAGCAGCTTATCGGGACTAGCGGGTAATGAGCAGTTCTTC
j_gene: TRBJ2-7; v_gene: TRBV30; d_gene: -; abundance: -; CDR3aa: CAWSPGLAIRRGEQYF; CDR3nt: TGTGCCTGGAGTCCCGGGCTAGCGATAAGAAGGGGCGAGCAGTACTTC
j_gene: TRBJ2-5; v_gene: TRBV5-8; d_gene: -; abundance: -; CDR3aa: CASSQNQGTQYF; CDR3nt: TGTGCCAGCTCGCAGAACCAAGGGACCCAGTACTTC
j_gene: TRBJ2-3; v_gene: TRBV9; d_gene: -; abundance: -; CDR3aa: CASSVAPGQRGTDTQYF; CDR3nt: TGTGCCAGCAGCGTAGCCCCAGGCCAAAGGGGCACAGATACGCAGTATTTT
j_gene: TRBJ2-3; v_gene: TRBV5-1; d_gene: -; abundance: -; CDR3aa: CASRPPGSRTDTQYF; CDR3nt: TGCGCCAGCAGACCTCCAGGGTCCCGCACAGATACGCAGTATTTT
j_gene: TRBJ2-7; v_gene: TRBV7-9; d_gene: TRBD2; abundance: many; CDR3aa: CASSLGPRTSGYEQYF; CDR3nt: TGTGCCAGCAGCTTAGGCCCTCGGACTAGCGGCTACGAGCAGTACTTC
j_gene: TRBJ2-5; v_gene: TRBV12-3/TRBV12-4; d_gene: -; abundance: many; CDR3aa: CASSSGLGTQYF; CDR3nt: TGTGCCAGCAGTTCAGGGCTGGGGACCCAGTACTTC
j_gene: TRBJ1-4; v_gene: TRBV9; d_gene: -; abundance: -; CDR3aa: CASSVGTGQTNEKLFF; CDR3nt: TGTGCCAGCAGCGTAGGAACAGGACAAACTAATGAAAAACTGTTTTTT
j_gene: TRBJ1-5; v_gene: TRBV20-1; d_gene: -; abundance: -; CDR3aa: CSARDRFNQPQHF; CDR3nt: TGCAGTGCTAGAGACAGATTCAATCAGCCCCAGCATTTT
j_gene: TRBJ2-7; v_gene: TRBV12-3/TRBV12-4; d_gene: TRBD2; abundance: -; CDR3aa: CVSSLAGGPIGEQYF; CDR3nt: TGTGTCAGCAGTTTAGCGGGAGGGCCTATAGGGGAGCAGTACTTC
j_gene: TRBJ2-7; v_gene: TRBV10-3; d_gene: -; abundance: few; CDR3aa: CAISEPGVSYEQYF; CDR3nt: TGTGCCATCAGTGAGCCGGGGGTGAGCTACGAGCAGTACTTC
j_gene: TRBJ2-7; v_gene: TRBV7-9; d_gene: TRBD2; abundance: -; CDR3aa: CASSYVAGVFGGSYEQYF; CDR3nt: TGTGCCAGCAGCTACGTGGCGGGAGTCTTTGGGGGGTCCTACGAGCAGTACTTC
j_gene: TRBJ2-5; v_gene: TRBV28; d_gene: -; abundance: many; CDR3aa: CASSSLKRARHF; CDR3nt: TGTGCCAGCAGTTCCCTCAAAAGAGCGCGGCACTTC
j_gene: TRBJ2-1; v_gene: TRBV5-5; d_gene: -; abundance: -; CDR3aa: CASSFSGDGAYNEQFF; CDR3nt: TGTGCCAGCAGCTTCTCCGGAGATGGAGCCTACAATGAGCAGTTCTTC
j_gene: TRBJ1-1; v_gene: TRBV5-4; d_gene: -; abundance: -; CDR3aa: CASSRGTDLSEAFF; CDR3nt: TGTGCCAGCAGCCGAGGGACGGACCTCTCCGAAGCTTTCTTT
j_gene: TRBJ2-1; v_gene: TRBV29-1; d_gene: -; abundance: many; CDR3aa: CSVSGTPNEQFF; CDR3nt: TGCAGCGTCTCCGGGACACCCAATGAGCAGTTCTTC
j_gene: TRBJ1-2; v_gene: TRBV6-5; d_gene: -; abundance: few; CDR3aa: CASSYRGGYTF; CDR3nt: TGTGCCAGCAGTTACAGGGGTGGCTACACCTTC
j_gene: TRBJ1-6; v_gene: TRBV20-1; d_gene: -; abundance: -; CDR3aa: CSAPRRQDLNSPLHF; CDR3nt: TGCAGTGCCCCACGCCGGCAGGACCTTAATTCACCCCTCCACTTT
j_gene: TRBJ2-5; v_gene: TRBV7-3; d_gene: TRBD2; abundance: many; CDR3aa: CASSRGLGPETQYF; CDR3nt: TGTGCCAGCAGCCGGGGACTAGGGCCAGAGACCCAGTACTTC
j_gene: TRBJ1-3; v_gene: TRBV27; d_gene: -; abundance: few; CDR3aa: CASSWELRGWRGNTIYF; CDR3nt: TGTGCCAGCAGTTGGGAGCTCAGGGGTTGGCGTGGAAACACCATATATTTT
j_gene: TRBJ2-7; v_gene: TRBV12-3/TRBV12-4; d_gene: -; abundance: few; CDR3aa: CTSSKSSEGSYEQYF; CDR3nt: TGTACCAGCAGTAAATCTAGCGAGGGGTCCTACGAGCAGTACTTC
j_gene: TRBJ2-2; v_gene: TRBV3-1; d_gene: TRBD2; abundance: many; CDR3aa: CASSQPTSGSNTGELFF; CDR3nt: TGTGCCAGCAGCCAACCTACTAGCGGGTCGAACACCGGGGAGCTGTTTTTT
j_gene: TRBJ1-2; v_gene: TRBV11-2; d_gene: TRBD1; abundance: -; CDR3aa: CASSPGTGRLFNYGYTF; CDR3nt: TGTGCCAGCAGCCCGGGGACAGGGCGGCTTTTTAACTATGGCTACACCTTC
j_gene: TRBJ2-2; v_gene: TRBV29-1; d_gene: -; abundance: -; CDR3aa: CSVGAENTGELFF; CDR3nt: TGCAGCGTGGGGGCGGAAAACACCGGGGAGCTGTTTTTT
j_gene: TRBJ2-2; v_gene: TRBV11-3; d_gene: -; abundance: -; CDR3aa: CASSFTPNTGELFF; CDR3nt: TGTGCCAGCAGCTTCACACCGAACACCGGGGAGCTGTTTTTT
j_gene: TRBJ2-1; v_gene: TRBV6-2/TRBV6-3; d_gene: TRBD2; abundance: few; CDR3aa: CASNERETYNEQFF; CDR3nt: TGTGCCAGCAACGAGCGGGAGACCTACAATGAGCAGTTCTTC
j_gene: TRBJ1-1; v_gene: TRBV14; d_gene: TRBD1; abundance: many; CDR3aa: CASSRQGGGVPTEAFF; CDR3nt: TGTGCCAGCAGCCGACAGGGTGGCGGAGTGCCCACTGAAGCTTTCTTT
j_gene: TRBJ1-1; v_gene: TRBV28; d_gene: -; abundance: many; CDR3aa: CASNRGPEAFF; CDR3nt: TGTGCCAGCAATCGAGGGCCTGAAGCTTTCTTT
j_gene: TRBJ1-5; v_gene: TRBV19; d_gene: -; abundance: few; CDR3aa: CASSIDDRNQPQHF; CDR3nt: TGTGCCAGTAGTATAGATGATCGGAATCAGCCCCAGCATTTT
j_gene: TRBJ2-1; v_gene: TRBV5-1; d_gene: -; abundance: few; CDR3aa: CASSLTVSGSYGIDEQFF; CDR3nt: TGCGCCAGCAGCTTGACAGTGAGCGGCTCCTACGGGATCGATGAGCAGTTCTTC
j_gene: TRBJ2-2; v_gene: TRBV28; d_gene: -; abundance: -; CDR3aa: CASTSGLGTGELFF; CDR3nt: TGTGCCAGCACCTCAGGGTTAGGCACCGGGGAGCTGTTTTTT
j_gene: TRBJ2-1; v_gene: TRBV28; d_gene: -; abundance: few; CDR3aa: CASKGAPVTNNEQFF; CDR3nt: TGTGCCAGCAAAGGAGCCCCCGTTACCAACAATGAGCAGTTCTTC
j_gene: TRBJ1-1; v_gene: TRBV4-2; d_gene: -; abundance: -; CDR3aa: CASSQDSRAFF; CDR3nt: TGTGCCAGCAGCCAAGACAGCAGAGCTTTCTTT
j_gene: TRBJ1-1; v_gene: TRBV5-6; d_gene: -; abundance: -; CDR3aa: CASSSWDTEAFF; CDR3nt: TGTGCCAGCAGCTCTTGGGACACTGAAGCTTTCTTT
j_gene: TRBJ2-7; v_gene: TRBV3-1; d_gene: -; abundance: many; CDR3aa: CASSRRGEGEQYF; CDR3nt: TGTGCCAGCAGCCGTCGAGGGGAAGGCGAGCAGTACTTC
j_gene: TRBJ2-5; v_gene: TRBV4-1; d_gene: -; abundance: few; CDR3aa: CASSQGSGRTQYF; CDR3nt: TGCGCCAGCAGCCAAGGGTCGGGGCGCACCCAGTACTTC
j_gene: TRBJ1-3; v_gene: TRBV28; d_gene: -; abundance: few; CDR3aa: CASSPPVGGRSGNTIYF; CDR3nt: TGTGCCAGCAGCCCCCCGGTGGGGGGGAGGTCTGGAAACACCATATATTTT
j_gene: TRBJ2-7; v_gene: TRBV7-9; d_gene: TRBD2; abundance: -; CDR3aa: CASSPGLAGGKAYEQYF; CDR3nt: TGTGCCAGCAGCCCGGGACTAGCGGGAGGGAAGGCCTACGAGCAGTACTTC
j_gene: TRBJ2-3; v_gene: TRBV27; d_gene: -; abundance: many; CDR3aa: CASSLRLAPRPDTQYF; CDR3nt: TGTGCCAGCAGTTTGCGGCTAGCTCCGCGCCCAGATACGCAGTATTTT
j_gene: TRBJ2-1; v_gene: TRBV9; d_gene: TRBD2; abundance: -; CDR3aa: CASSVSTGGTYNEQFF; CDR3nt: TGTGCCAGCAGCGTATCAACGGGAGGGACCTACAATGAGCAGTTCTTC
j_gene: TRBJ1-3; v_gene: TRBV7-3; d_gene: TRBD1; abundance: -; CDR3aa: CASSSSTGPGNTIYF; CDR3nt: TGTGCCAGCAGCTCGTCGACAGGGCCCGGAAACACCATATATTTT
j_gene: TRBJ1-5; v_gene: TRBV18; d_gene: -; abundance: many; CDR3aa: CASSPGPGPQHF; CDR3nt: TGTGCCAGCTCACCCGGGCCGGGGCCCCAGCATTTT
j_gene: TRBJ1-1; v_gene: TRBV7-9; d_gene: -; abundance: -; CDR3aa: CAISTLKTEAFF; CDR3nt: TGTGCCATTTCGACCCTCAAGACTGAAGCTTTCTTT
j_gene: TRBJ2-6; v_gene: TRBV12-3/TRBV12-4; d_gene: TRBD1; abundance: -; CDR3aa: CASSSRDRASVLTF; CDR3nt: TGTGCCAGCAGCTCTCGGGACAGGGCAAGCGTCCTGACTTTC
j_gene: TRBJ2-3; v_gene: TRBV19; d_gene: TRBD2; abundance: -; CDR3aa: CASGQTSGSGADTQYF; CDR3nt: TGTGCCAGTGGACAGACTAGCGGGAGTGGGGCAGATACGCAGTATTTT
j_gene: TRBJ1-3; v_gene: TRBV3-1; d_gene: -; abundance: many; CDR3aa: CASSQGGEFSSGNTIYF; CDR3nt: TGTGCCAGCAGCCAAGGCGGGGAGTTTAGCTCTGGAAACACCATATATTTT
j_gene: TRBJ1-2; v_gene: TRBV29-1; d_gene: -; abundance: few; CDR3aa: CSVDRGTDGYTF; CDR3nt: TGCAGCGTTGATAGGGGGACGGATGGCTACACCTTC
j_gene: TRBJ2-7; v_gene: TRBV20-1; d_gene: TRBD1; abundance: -; CDR3aa: CSARSQGVNYEQYF; CDR3nt: TGCAGTGCTAGGAGTCAGGGGGTGAACTACGAGCAGTACTTC
j_gene: TRBJ2-3; v_gene: TRBV2; d_gene: TRBD2; abundance: many; CDR3aa: CASRTQRDESDTQYF; CDR3nt: TGTGCCAGCAGGACCCAGCGGGATGAGTCAGATACGCAGTATTTT
j_gene: TRBJ2-2; v_gene: TRBV5-8; d_gene: -; abundance: -; CDR3aa: CASRMRAGSLNTGELFF; CDR3nt: TGTGCCAGCAGAATGCGGGCAGGCTCTTTGAACACCGGGGAGCTGTTTTTT
j_gene: TRBJ1-1; v_gene: TRBV6-1; d_gene: -; abundance: many; CDR3aa: CASSPPGPGRGAFF; CDR3nt: TGTGCCAGCAGTCCCCCCGGACCGGGTAGAGGTGCTTTCTTT
j_gene: TRBJ2-3; v_gene: TRBV6-5; d_gene: -; abundance: -; CDR3aa: CASSYLSLALSPDTQYF; CDR3nt: TGTGCCAGCAGTTACCTATCGCTAGCGCTAAGCCCAGATACGCAGTATTTT
j_gene: TRBJ2-7; v_gene: TRBV11-2; d_gene: TRBD1; abundance: many; CDR3aa: CASSLFSLRFLRQGVSYEQYF; CDR3nt: TGTGCCAGCAGCTTATTTTCCCTCCGGTTCCTCCGTCAGGGGGTCTCCTACGAGCAGTACTTC
j_gene: TRBJ2-1; v_gene: TRBV4-2; d_gene: TRBD2; abundance: -; CDR3aa: CASSQYGRGTSGTIRYNEQFF; CDR3nt: TGTGCCAGCAGCCAATATGGGAGAGGGACTAGCGGGACGATAAGATACAATGAGCAGTTCTTC
j_gene: TRBJ2-5; v_gene: TRBV13; d_gene: TRBD1; abundance: -; CDR3aa: CASRNRGGQETQYF; CDR3nt: TGTGCCAGCCGTAACAGGGGCGGCCAAGAGACCCAGTACTTC
j_gene: TRBJ1-1; v_gene: TRBV11-2; d_gene: -; abundance: many; CDR3aa: CASSPDGYEAFF; CDR3nt: TGTGCCAGCAGCCCCGACGGTTATGAAGCTTTCTTT
j_gene: TRBJ2-1; v_gene: TRBV27; d_gene: TRBD1; abundance: many; CDR3aa: CASSPGQANNEEQFF; CDR3nt: TGTGCCAGCAGCCCGGGACAGGCCAACAATGAAGAGCAGTTCTTC
j_gene: TRBJ2-7; v_gene: TRBV6-2/TRBV6-3; d_gene: TRBD2; abundance: -; CDR3aa: CASSYPASAGISYEQYF; CDR3nt: TGTGCCAGCAGTTACCCGGCCTCAGCGGGGATCTCCTACGAGCAGTACTTC
j_gene: TRBJ2-7; v_gene: TRBV6-1; d_gene: -; abundance: -; CDR3aa: CASRGPGPYEQYF; CDR3nt: TGTGCCAGCAGGGGTCCGGGACCCTACGAGCAGTACTTC